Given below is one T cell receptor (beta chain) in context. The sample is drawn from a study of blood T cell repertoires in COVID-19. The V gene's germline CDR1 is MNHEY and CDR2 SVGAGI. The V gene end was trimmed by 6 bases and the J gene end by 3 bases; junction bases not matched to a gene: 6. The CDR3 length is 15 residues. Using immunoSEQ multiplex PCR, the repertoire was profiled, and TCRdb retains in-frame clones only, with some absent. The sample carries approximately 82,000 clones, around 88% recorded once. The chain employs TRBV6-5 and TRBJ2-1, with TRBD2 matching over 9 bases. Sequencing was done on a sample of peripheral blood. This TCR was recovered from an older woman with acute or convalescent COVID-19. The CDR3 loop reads CASRAGLADYNEQFF. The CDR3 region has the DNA TGTGCCAGCAGAGCGGGACTAGCAGACTACAATGAGCAGTTCTTC.